Described below is a single TCR beta chain sequence and its context. The source of the sample is a study of identical twins. After removal of 8 bases from V and 7 bases from J, the junction contained 11 bases not matched to a gene. Germline-derived CDR1 and CDR2 are MNHNS and SASEGT. The CDR3 has 15 residues. TCRdb analysed the 5' RACE reads with MiXCR anew, one entry per CDR3 protein. The sample lists about 240,000 distinct CDR3 sequences; 12% were seen once. The same specimen was also included in a second study, on yellow fever vaccine responses in identical twins.

This receptor was taken from a woman aged 18 to 35 in good health. The sample was memory (CD45RO+) T cells sorted from blood. The genes are TRBV6-1 and TRBJ2-1, with 10 bases matching TRBD1. The CDR3 loop reads CASHPRRGQGNEQFF. As DNA, the CDR3 is TGTGCCAGCCATCCCCGGAGGGGACAGGGGAATGAGCAGTTCTTC.